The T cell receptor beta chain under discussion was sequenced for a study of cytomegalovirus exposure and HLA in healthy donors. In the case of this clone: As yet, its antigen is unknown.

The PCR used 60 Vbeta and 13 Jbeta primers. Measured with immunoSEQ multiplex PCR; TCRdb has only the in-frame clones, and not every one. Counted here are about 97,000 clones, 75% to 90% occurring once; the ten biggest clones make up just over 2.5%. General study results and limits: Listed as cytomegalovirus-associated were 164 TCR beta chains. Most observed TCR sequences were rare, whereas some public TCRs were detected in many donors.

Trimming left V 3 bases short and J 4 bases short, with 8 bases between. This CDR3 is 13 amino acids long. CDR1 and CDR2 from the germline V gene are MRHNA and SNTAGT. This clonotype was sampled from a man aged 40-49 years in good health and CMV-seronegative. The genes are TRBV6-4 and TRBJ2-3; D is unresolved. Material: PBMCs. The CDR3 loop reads CASSDIVSDTQYF. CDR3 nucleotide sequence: TGTGCCAGCAGTGATATAGTATCAGATACGCAGTATTTT.